Below are 16 T cell receptor beta chains sequenced from a single sample in a study of OX40 agonist ivuxolimab in advanced cancers. TCRdb's copy holds only in-frame clones and misses some; the assay was immunoSEQ multiplex PCR. Seen here are 45,000 to 55,000 clones, approximately 94% observed once, and the top ten hold more than 10%. Sequencing was performed on CD4+ or CD8+ T cells sorted from blood, taken in a trial of the OX40 agonist ivuxolimab. The receptors here all came from an adult with an advanced solid tumor such as melanoma, head and neck, liver or kidney cancer.

This chain joins TRBV5-1 and TRBJ2-3; no clear D gene. Trimming shortened V by 4 bases and J by 6 bases, and 12 bases separated the two germline ends. CDR1 SGHRS and CDR2 YFSETQ come from the germline V gene. The CDR3 has 13 residues. The CDR3 nucleotides are TGCGCCAGCAGCGAGGTCCCCCCCGATACGCAGTATTTT. It codes for CASSEVPPDTQYF.

The rearrangement joins TRBV5-1 to TRBJ2-1, with D tentatively TRBD1 or TRBD2 (6 bases each). The CDR3 totals 15 residues. Between the trimmed V and J ends, which lost 4 bases and 0 bases, there was a span of 11 bases. CDR1 and CDR2 from the germline V gene are SGHRS and YFSETQ. Written as DNA, the CDR3 is TGCGCCAGCAGCCAGGGGAGGAGCTCCTACAATGAGCAGTTCTTC. Protein: CASSQGRSSYNEQFF.

The chain links TRBV10-1 to TRBJ2-1; 13 bases agree with TRBD2. The CDR3 covers 18 residues. The V gene end was trimmed by 3 bases and the J gene end by 7 bases; junction bases not matched to a gene: 12. Per the germline V gene, CDR1 is WNHNN and CDR2 is SYGVQD (reference sequence). Written as DNA, the CDR3 is TGCGCCAGCAGTGATAACACCTGGACTAGCGGGAGCCCAAATGAGCAGTTCTTC. It is translated as CASSDNTWTSGSPNEQFF.

The chain combines TRBV6-1 with TRBJ2-5; D may correspond to TRBD1 or TRBD2 (6 bases each). CDR3 length: 16 amino acids. Germline CDR1 MNHNS, CDR2 SASEGT. Deletions cut 3 bases from V and 5 bases from J, with 19 bases between. The chain's CDR3 is CASSERGRVGAETQYF. The CDR3 DNA reads TGTGCCAGCAGTGAGCGGGGACGGGTGGGGGCCGAGACCCAGTACTTC.

This sequence joins TRBV19 and TRBJ1-5; the match to TRBD1 covers 7 bases. Unmatched junction bases numbered 7, after V lost 5 bases and J lost 0 bases. Germline V gene sequence: CDR1 LNHDA, CDR2 SQIVND (reference sequence). The CDR3 runs 16 residues. The CDR3 DNA reads TGTGCCAGTAGTGGGGGACAGATTAATAGCAATCAGCCCCAGCATTTT. Encoded protein: CASSGGQINSNQPQHF.

The rearrangement joins TRBV28 to TRBJ2-2; 16 bases map to TRBD2. The CDR3 sequence is 20 residues long. In germline, CDR1 is MDHEN, CDR2 SYDVKM. J was trimmed by 1 base and V by 4 bases; bases with no gene match: 9. The CDR3 DNA is TGTGCCAGCAGTTCGGGACTAGCGGGAGGGAAGACTTTGAACACCGGGGAGCTGTTTTTT. Its translation is CASSSGLAGGKTLNTGELFF.

The genes are TRBV10-3 and TRBJ2-1; 8 nucleotides line up with TRBD2. This CDR3 comprises 16 residues. The V segment lost 6 bases and the J segment 0 bases; nucleotides outside the gene matches: 7. Germline CDR1 and CDR2: ENHRY and SYGVKD. CDR3 DNA: TGTGCCATCAGGGATATAGCGGGATACTCCTACAATGAGCAGTTCTTC. Its translation: CAIRDIAGYSYNEQFF.

The chain has TRBV27 and TRBJ2-7, with 9 bases matching TRBD1. The V gene's germline CDR1 is MNHEY and CDR2 SMNVEV (reference sequence). The V gene end was trimmed by 0 bases and the J gene end by 2 bases; junction bases not matched to a gene: 5. This CDR3 has 16 residues. CDR3 in amino acids: CASSLSTRTGAYEQYF. In DNA, the CDR3 is TGTGCCAGCAGTTTATCTACCCGGACAGGGGCCTACGAGCAGTACTTC.

The gene calls are TRBV7-3 and TRBJ2-1, with D uncertain. The CDR3 is 14 residues long. Trimming shortened V by 5 bases and J by 10 bases, and 18 bases separated the two germline ends. Germline V CDR1 and CDR2: SGHTA, FQGTGA. CDR3 coding DNA: TGTGCCAGCAGCCCCTCCCTTAGTGACGCGGAGCAGTTCTTC. Its protein product is CASSPSLSDAEQFF.

On this clone itself: At one of its ends the junction is not consistent with the germline gene, which may arise from a read error. This chain links TRBV7-7 with TRBJ2-6; D ambiguous. Germline CDR1 SSHAT, CDR2 FNYEAQ (reference sequence). The CDR3 extends over 17 amino acids. CDR3 nucleotides: TGTGCTAGCAGCCCCTCGGCCCCCAGCTCTGGGGCCAACGTCCTGACTTTC. Amino acids: CASSPSAPSSGANVLTF.

This clone was found once. The V gene is TRBV2, the J gene TRBJ2-5; TRBD2 aligns across 7 bases. Trimming took 2 bases from V and 5 from J; bases not matched to a gene: 14. The germline gives CDR1 SNHLY, CDR2 FYNNEI. The CDR3 sequence is 17 residues long. The CDR3 region has the DNA TGTGCCAGCAGTGAAAGCCCTAATAGCGGGCTATCGGAGACCCAGTACTTC. This gives the protein CASSESPNSGLSETQYF.

The J gene is TRBJ2-7, the V gene TRBV29-1, with D hard to call. This CDR3 is 14 amino acids long. Trimming pared 6 bases from V and 7 bases from J, leaving 22 bases between. CDR1 is SQVTM, CDR2 ANQGSEA, per germline. The CDR3 sequence is CSVSTGLGVGEQYF. CDR3 DNA sequence: TGCAGCGTCTCAACTGGGTTAGGCGTCGGAGAGCAGTACTTC.

The chain uses TRBV28 and TRBJ1-1; the match to TRBD1 covers 9 bases. The CDR3 contains 14 residues. Germline loops: CDR1 MDHEN, CDR2 SYDVKM. J was trimmed by 4 bases and V by 6 bases; bases with no gene match: 6. The CDR3, as DNA: TGTGCCAGCAGACTGGGACAGGGTGCCACTGAAGCTTTCTTT. Translated: CASRLGQGATEAFF.

V is TRBV30 and J is TRBJ2-7, with D unresolved. The germline V gene has CDR1 GTSNPN and CDR2 SVGIG (reference sequence). With 8 bases removed from V and 0 bases from J, the gap between germline ends came to 14 bases. This CDR3 spans 13 amino acids. CDR3 sequence reads: CAARPQSSYEQYF. The CDR3 DNA reads as TGTGCCGCTAGGCCTCAAAGCTCCTACGAGCAGTACTTC. Looking up the rest from reference TRBV30 and TRBJ2-7 gives the full variable domain: SQTIHQWPATLVQPVGSPLSLECTVEGTSNPNLYWYRQAAGRGLQLLFYSVGIGQISSEVPQNLSASRPQDRQFILSSKKLLLSDSGFYLCAARPQSSYEQYFGPGTRLTVT.

J is TRBJ2-4 and V is TRBV5-8, with TRBD2 matching 8 bases. J was trimmed by 0 bases and V by 3 bases; bases with no gene match: 17. The CDR3 sequence is 20 residues long. Germline CDR1 SGHTS, CDR2 YDEGEE. CDR3 nucleotide sequence: TGTGCCAGCAGCTCCTCGGGCGTTGCGGGAGGAGGACTAGCCAAAAACATTCAGTACTTC. Translation gives CASSSSGVAGGGLAKNIQYF.

The chain has TRBV18 and TRBJ2-5, with D tentatively TRBD1 (6 bases). The V and J ends lost 1 base and 1 base respectively, with 13 bases between them. This CDR3 spans 16 amino acids. Germline V gene sequence: CDR1 KGHSH, CDR2 LQKENI. Here the CDR3 DNA reads TGTGCCAGCTCACCACGACTCGGACAGACCCAAGAGACCCAGTACTTC. This codes for CASSPRLGQTQETQYF. The complete variable domain, with remaining parts taken from reference TRBV18 and TRBJ2-5, reads NAGVMQNPRHLVRRRGQEARLRCSPMKGHSHVYWYRQLPEEGLKFMVYLQKENIIDESGMPKERFSAEFPKEGPSILRIQQVVRGDSAAYFCASSPRLGQTQETQYFGPGTRLLVL.